This entry features one T cell receptor beta chain sequence. The germline V gene encodes CDR1 LGHNA and CDR2 YNFKEQ. This CDR3 contains 18 residues. V lost 0 bases and J lost 9; bases outside the gene matches: 13. The sample originates from a study of blood T cell repertoires in COVID-19. Study as a whole: The study drew acute and convalescent COVID-19 samples from the United States, Italy and Spain. The cDNA or gDNA used as material had been derived from T cells, B-cell-depleted T cells, or PBMCs.

TCRdb keeps only in-frame clones here, not all; method: immunoSEQ multiplex PCR. Here the sample spans about 50,000 clones, roughly 85% being singletons. Sequenced: peripheral blood. The chain combines TRBV4-2 with TRBJ2-1; 11 bases map to TRBD2. This receptor was taken from a man in his 70s with acute or convalescent COVID-19. CDR3 region: CASSQDMETSGNGGEQFF. For the CDR3, the DNA is TGTGCCAGCAGCCAAGATATGGAGACTAGCGGGAACGGAGGTGAGCAGTTCTTC.